The 19 T cell receptor beta chains below all came from one sample that was sequenced in a study of shared clonotypes between healthy human individuals. The assay was immunoSEQ multiplex PCR, and TCRdb's table has in-frame clones only and misses some. The sample comprises under 1,100,000 clones, around 78% of which are singletons, and around 0.6% rests with the top ten. Specimen: memory CD4+ T cells from PBMCs. Indicated subset: CD45RA-negative fraction. These receptors originate from a young man in good health. Some clones in this sample may be carry-over from other donors' samples.

This clone was recorded a few times. The chain employs TRBV30 and TRBJ1-4; D is unresolved. Trimming shortened V by 0 bases and J by 0 bases, and 14 bases separated the two germline ends. The CDR3 contains 17 residues. Germline CDR1 GTSNPN, CDR2 SVGIG (reference sequence). The CDR3: CAWSVPGSAATNEKLFF. The CDR3 nucleotides are TGTGCCTGGAGTGTACCGGGCAGCGCCGCAACTAATGAAAAACTGTTTTTT.

The chain links TRBV2 to TRBJ2-5; TRBD1 agrees at 9 bases. Looked up from germline, CDR1 is SNHLY and CDR2 is FYNNEI. The CDR3 is made up of 16 amino acids. J gave up 5 bases and V 5 bases, and 12 bases lay outside the gene matches. As DNA, the CDR3 is TGTGCCAGCAGTAGAACCGGGGGACAGGGTAGTGAGACCCAGTACTTC. Its protein product is CASSRTGGQGSETQYF.

The V call is TRBV11-3, the J call TRBJ1-1; D uncertain. The germline V gene has CDR1 SGHNT and CDR2 YENEEA. The V and J ends lost 2 bases and 1 base respectively, with 5 bases between them. The CDR3 contains 13 residues. This CDR3 is CASSLIGNTEAFF. In DNA form, the CDR3 reads TGTGCCAGCAGCTTAATAGGGAACACTGAAGCTTTCTTT.

This chain joins TRBV11-3 and TRBJ2-2, with 7 nucleotides matching TRBD1. The CDR3 consists of 18 residues. The germline gives CDR1 SGHNT, CDR2 YENEEA. V gave up 3 bases and J gave up 1 base; unmatched junction bases: 11. The DNA for the CDR3 is TGTGCCAGCAGCTTCGGAGCACCCGGGACAGTGAACACCGGGGAGCTGTTTTTT. It translates to CASSFGAPGTVNTGELFF.

This clone was recorded at least ten times. The CDR3 DNA sequence: TGTGCCAGCCACCTCCTAAGGGACCAAACCTACGAGCAGTACTTC. The encoded protein is CASHLLRDQTYEQYF. The rearrangement links TRBV6-1 to TRBJ2-7; D is perhaps TRBD1 or TRBD2 (5 bases each). Looked up from germline, CDR1 is MNHNS and CDR2 is SASEGT. This CDR3 is built from 15 residues. V was pared by 8 bases and J by 2 bases, with 19 bases between.

The V and J genes are TRBV28 and TRBJ2-1; 10 nucleotides align to TRBD2. Per the germline V gene, CDR1 is MDHEN and CDR2 is SYDVKM. The CDR3 is made up of 16 amino acids. V was pared by 2 bases and J by 5 bases, with 6 bases of the junction left unmatched. The CDR3: CASSLGGTSDHNEQFF. The CDR3 coding sequence is TGTGCCAGCAGTTTAGGCGGGACTAGCGATCACAATGAGCAGTTCTTC.

This chain uses TRBV11-2 with TRBJ2-7; D unclear. V lost 1 base to trimming and J lost 0 bases, with 10 bases between them. CDR3 length: 15 residues. The germline V gene has CDR1 SGHAT and CDR2 FQNNGV. The CDR3 coding sequence is TGTGCCAGCAGCTTAGTCCAACCCGGCTCCTACGAGCAGTACTTC. Its protein is CASSLVQPGSYEQYF.

V gene TRBV7-2 combines with J gene TRBJ1-3; no firm D call. The CDR3 contains 11 residues. Deletions cut 5 bases from V and 9 bases from J, with 8 bases between. CDR1 is SGHTA, CDR2 FQGNSA, per germline. CDR3 sequence (DNA): TGTGCCAGCAGCAACGGTGGCACCATATATTTT. It codes for CASSNGGTIYF.

The CDR3: CASSTGLEQFF. As DNA, the CDR3 is TGTGCCAGCAGTACAGGACTTGAGCAGTTCTTC. The chain carries TRBV6-5 and TRBJ2-1; D may match TRBD1 or TRBD2 (5 bases each). CDR1 and CDR2 (germline): MNHEY, SVGAGI. The CDR3 runs 11 residues. The ends were cut back, 5 bases at V and 9 bases at J, with 8 bases in the middle.

The chain carries TRBV29-1 and TRBJ1-1; D is uncertain. The CDR3 totals 12 residues. Trimming took off 6 bases at V and 1 base at J, with 9 bases between the two ends. Germline CDR1 reads SQVTM; CDR2 reads ANQGSEA. The CDR3 sequence: CSVHSGNTEAFF. CDR3 coding DNA: TGCAGCGTCCACTCCGGGAACACTGAAGCTTTCTTT.

The V and J genes are TRBV5-4 and TRBJ2-5; D tentatively fits TRBD1 or TRBD2 (6 bases each). V was trimmed by 2 bases and J by 2 bases, leaving 10 bases between them. Germline V lookup: CDR1 SGHNT, CDR2 YYREEE (reference sequence). CDR3 length equals 14 residues. Here the CDR3 reads CASSFQGTQETQYF. The CDR3 bases are TGTGCCAGCAGCTTCCAGGGGACTCAAGAGACCCAGTACTTC.

The chain uses TRBV30 and TRBJ2-1, with TRBD2 matching 7 bases. The CDR3 has 13 residues. The V gene end was trimmed by 4 bases and the J gene end by 7 bases; junction bases not matched to a gene: 7. Germline CDR1 GTSNPN, CDR2 SVGIG (reference sequence). CDR3 region: CAWNPGGLNEQFF. CDR3 in DNA: TGTGCCTGGAACCCGGGGGGACTTAATGAGCAGTTCTTC. The whole variable domain, remainder taken from reference TRBV30 and TRBJ2-1, is SQTIHQWPATLVQPVGSPLSLECTVEGTSNPNLYWYRQAAGRGLQLLFYSVGIGQISSEVPQNLSASRPQDRQFILSSKKLLLSDSGFYLCAWNPGGLNEQFFGPGTRLTVL.

The sample holds many counts of this clone. The chain couples TRBV9 to TRBJ1-1; D is unresolved. The germline V gene has CDR1 SGDLS and CDR2 YYNGEE. V was trimmed by 4 bases and J by 2 bases, leaving 9 bases between them. This CDR3 has 13 residues. The DNA for the CDR3 is TGTGCCAGCAGCCCACAAGCCAACACTGAAGCTTTCTTT. It codes for CASSPQANTEAFF.

In the case of this clone: A read error may explain this, as a much larger clone is one base away. Other nucleotide sequences in the sample specify the same CDR3. The chain carries TRBV5-4 and TRBJ2-7, with a tentative D call TRBD2 (6 bases). The ends were cut back, 0 bases at V and 3 bases at J, with 7 bases in the middle. This CDR3 is 13 amino acids long. Germline values: CDR1 SGHNT, CDR2 YYREEE (reference sequence). CDR3 residues: CASSLGAGYEQYF. The CDR3 DNA is TGTGCCAGCAGCTTGGGAGCGGGCTACGAGCAGTACTTC.

This clone occurred many times. This chain joins TRBV7-9 and TRBJ1-1; a weak D match, TRBD1 (5 bases). CDR3 size: 14 residues. Trimming left V 2 bases short and J 4 bases short, with 11 bases between. In germline, CDR1 is SEHNR, CDR2 FQNEAQ (reference sequence). The CDR3 loop is CASSLRDFGTEAFF. Written as DNA, the CDR3 is TGTGCCAGCAGCTTAAGGGACTTTGGCACTGAAGCTTTCTTT. The whole variable domain, filled in from reference TRBV7-9 and TRBJ1-1, reads DTGVSQNPRHKITKRGQNVTFRCDPISEHNRLYWYRQTLGQGPEFLTYFQNEAQLEKSRLLSDRFSAERPKGSFSTLEIQRTEQGDSAMYLCASSLRDFGTEAFFGQGTRLTVV.

The rearrangement uses TRBV9 and TRBJ2-3; D may match TRBD1 or TRBD2 (5 bases each). Trimming removed 0 bases from V and 6 bases from J, with 14 bases in between. CDR3 length: 15 residues. The V gene's germline CDR1 is SGDLS and CDR2 YYNGEE. CDR3 in amino acids: CASSVVAARGDTQYF. CDR3 nucleotides: TGTGCCAGCAGCGTAGTGGCCGCACGGGGCGATACGCAGTATTTT. Together with reference TRBV9 and TRBJ2-3, the CDR3 gives the full variable domain: DSGVTQTPKHLITATGQRVTLRCSPRSGDLSVYWYQQSLDQGLQFLIQYYNGEERAKGNILERFSAQQFPDLHSELNLSSLELGDSALYFCASSVVAARGDTQYFGPGTRLTVL.

This clone was counted between two and nine times. The chain employs TRBV7-6 and TRBJ1-3; no definite D call. V was cut by 4 bases and J by 0 bases, with 19 bases left in between. CDR1 and CDR2 (germline): SGHVS, FNYEAQ. CDR3 length: 18 residues. The CDR3: CASSSLTNPRSSGNTIYF. The CDR3 DNA reads TGTGCCAGCAGCTCGCTTACTAATCCCCGGAGCTCTGGAAACACCATATATTTT.

The table lists this clone with a few counts. The rearrangement links TRBV19 to TRBJ1-1; TRBD1 might be the D (5 bases). The V gene lost 8 bases and the J gene lost 4 bases, with 17 bases spanning the gap. Germline V CDR1 and CDR2: LNHDA, SQIVND (reference sequence). The CDR3 totals 14 residues. The CDR3 sequence is CASSHRQKGTEAFF. CDR3 sequence (DNA): TGTGCCAGTTCCCACAGGCAGAAGGGCACTGAAGCTTTCTTT.

CDR3 in DNA: TGTGCCAGCAGCCGTACACCGCAAGCCCTGACTAGCCCCGGGGAGCTGTTTTTT. Translation gives CASSRTPQALTSPGELFF. J is TRBJ2-2 and V is TRBV7-8, with 7 bases lining up with TRBD2. V lost 5 bases to trimming and J lost 6 bases; unmatched junction nucleotides: 18. CDR3 length equals 18 residues. Germline CDR1 and CDR2: SGHVS and FQNEAQ.